The present entry profiles one T cell receptor (beta chain) with its context. Its specificity is unknown. The sample originates from a study of identical twins. Notes on the study in general: Clonotypes of the beta chain that were abundant in cord blood carried fewer insertions (memory repertoires showed none). The study based its conclusions on cross-sectional statistical analysis and did not follow the same donors. The degree of excess twin sharing was weaker in beta out-of-frame sequences.

The CDR3 has 13 amino acids. Germline V gene lookup returns CDR1 DFQATT and CDR2 SNEGSKA (reference sequence). Trimming took off 0 bases at V and 3 bases at J, with 9 bases between the two ends. TCRdb redid the calling of the 5' RACE reads with MiXCR, one entry per CDR3 protein. The table shows some 1,700,000 distinct CDR3 sequences, with under 35% occurring only once. The V call is TRBV20-1, the J call TRBJ2-7; D uncertain. The sequence derives from a newborn girl in good health. The specimen sequenced was cord blood. The CDR3 bases are TGCAGTGCTAGAGATGGACCGATCTACGAGCAGTACTTC. This translates into CSARDGPIYEQYF.